This TCR beta chain is drawn from a study of cytomegalovirus exposure and HLA in healthy donors. Study background: Falling in the Caucasian-associated ancestry cluster were 65% to 90% of 300 to 500 genotyped donors.

Trimming left V 0 bases short and J 3 bases short, with 7 bases between. The CDR3 runs to 14 residues. Germline CDR1 and CDR2: SGHRS and YFSETQ. Donors likely had unrecorded immune exposures despite being nominally healthy when sampled. Use of 60 Vbeta and 13 Jbeta primers characterized the PCR. Data came from immunoSEQ multiplex PCR; TCRdb stores just in-frame clones and leaves some out. Of around 170,000 clones in the sample, 70% to 80% were seen once. Note on this clone: Antigen: not known.

Notes on the study in general: Reports credit the classifier with highly specific, highly sensitive diagnosis of cytomegalovirus status. Several of the most significant clusters appeared linked to common viral pathogens, based on a later analysis.

Sequenced: PBMCs. This chain connects TRBV5-1 to TRBJ2-1; no clear D gene. The TCR was taken from a man in his forties or fifties in good health and CMV-seronegative. The CDR3 region has the DNA TGCGCCAGCAGCTTGGCGGTCAACTACAATGAGCAGTTCTTC. Protein sequence: CASSLAVNYNEQFF.